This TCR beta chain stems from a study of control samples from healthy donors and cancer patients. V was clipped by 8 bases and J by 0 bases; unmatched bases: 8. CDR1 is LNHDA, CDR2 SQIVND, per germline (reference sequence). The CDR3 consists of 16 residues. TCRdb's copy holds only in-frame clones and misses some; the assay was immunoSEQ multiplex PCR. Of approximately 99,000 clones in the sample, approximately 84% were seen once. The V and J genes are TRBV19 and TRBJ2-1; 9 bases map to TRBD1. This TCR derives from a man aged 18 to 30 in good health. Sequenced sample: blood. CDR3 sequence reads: CASRRQGGGSYNEQFF. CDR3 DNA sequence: TGTGCCAGTCGTCGACAGGGGGGGGGCTCCTACAATGAGCAGTTCTTC.